The rows below give T cell receptor beta chains drawn from one sample of a study of HIV-infected patients and healthy controls. TCRdb re-called the 5' RACE reads with MiXCR, one entry per CDR3 protein. The sample shows 12,000 or so distinct CDR3 sequences, around 9.3% of them seen only once. Sequenced material: blood, taken before antiretroviral therapy. These receptors all come from an adult with HIV infection. The donor label of this sample is uncertain. CDR3s include the opening cysteine and the closing phenylalanine or tryptophan. The order of the fields is CDR3 length, V gene, clone size, D gene, J gene, CDR3 protein, CDR3 DNA. The D gene is left open where the match is weak. Only some rows state a clone size, as once, few, many or a class for expanded clones.

cdr3_length: 15; v_call: TRBV7-6; clone_size: medium-sized; d_call: .; j_call: TRBJ2-7; cdr3_aa: CASSYDSESSYEQYF; cdr3_nt: TGTGCCAGCAGCTACGACAGTGAGAGCTCCTACGAGCAGTACTTC
cdr3_length: 18; v_call: TRBV4-2; clone_size: .; d_call: .; j_call: TRBJ1-3; cdr3_aa: CASSQESWAGYSGNTIYF; cdr3_nt: TGTGCCAGCAGCCAAGAAAGTTGGGCAGGTTACTCTGGAAACACCATATATTTT
cdr3_length: 12; v_call: TRBV14; clone_size: few; d_call: .; j_call: TRBJ2-7; cdr3_aa: CASSQPPGEQYF; cdr3_nt: TGTGCCAGCAGCCAACCCCCCGGGGAGCAGTACTTC
cdr3_length: 17; v_call: TRBV20-1; clone_size: many; d_call: TRBD1; j_call: TRBJ2-6; cdr3_aa: CSAREGQEFSGANVLTF; cdr3_nt: TGCAGTGCTAGAGAGGGACAGGAGTTTTCTGGGGCCAACGTCCTGACTTTC
cdr3_length: 19; v_call: TRBV23-1; clone_size: once; d_call: TRBD1; j_call: TRBJ2-7; cdr3_aa: CASSQSLILGQGYSYEQYF; cdr3_nt: TGCGCCAGCAGTCAATCCCTGATCCTTGGACAGGGATACTCCTACGAGCAGTACTTC
cdr3_length: 14; v_call: TRBV7-6; clone_size: many; d_call: TRBD1; j_call: TRBJ2-3; cdr3_aa: CASSLSRGHDTQYF; cdr3_nt: TGTGCCAGCAGCTTGAGCAGGGGGCACGATACGCAGTATTTT
cdr3_length: 15; v_call: TRBV4-2; clone_size: .; d_call: .; j_call: TRBJ1-6; cdr3_aa: CASRIQVSYNSPLHF; cdr3_nt: TGTGCCAGCAGGATCCAGGTCTCCTATAATTCACCCCTCCACTTT
cdr3_length: 14; v_call: TRBV9; clone_size: many; d_call: .; j_call: TRBJ2-5; cdr3_aa: CASSVRPSDETQYF; cdr3_nt: TGTGCCAGCAGCGTACGACCTAGCGACGAGACCCAGTACTTC
cdr3_length: 19; v_call: TRBV7-8; clone_size: many; d_call: .; j_call: TRBJ1-6; cdr3_aa: CASSLGIPGRSSYNSPLHF; cdr3_nt: TGTGCCAGCAGCTTAGGTATACCGGGACGGAGCTCCTATAATTCACCCCTCCACTTT
cdr3_length: 15; v_call: TRBV25-1; clone_size: many; d_call: TRBD2; j_call: TRBJ2-2; cdr3_aa: CASSPGGGPTGELFF; cdr3_nt: TGTGCCAGCAGTCCCGGGGGGGGTCCTACCGGGGAGCTGTTTTTT
cdr3_length: 15; v_call: TRBV7-6; clone_size: medium-sized; d_call: .; j_call: TRBJ1-1; cdr3_aa: CASSSETGTSTEAFF; cdr3_nt: TGTGCCAGCAGCTCGGAAACAGGGACGAGCACTGAAGCTTTCTTT
cdr3_length: 14; v_call: TRBV7-2; clone_size: few; d_call: .; j_call: TRBJ2-1; cdr3_aa: CASSSGYNYNEQFF; cdr3_nt: TGTGCCAGCAGCTCAGGCTATAACTACAATGAGCAGTTCTTC
cdr3_length: 19; v_call: TRBV6-4; clone_size: many; d_call: TRBD1; j_call: TRBJ1-5; cdr3_aa: CASSDFQGGTGTGDQPQHF; cdr3_nt: TGTGCCAGCAGTGACTTCCAAGGGGGTACCGGGACAGGGGACCAGCCCCAGCATTTT
cdr3_length: 13; v_call: TRBV4-1; clone_size: many; d_call: TRBD2; j_call: TRBJ2-1; cdr3_aa: CASSQPGLAEQFF; cdr3_nt: TGCGCCAGCAGCCAACCGGGACTAGCTGAGCAGTTCTTC
cdr3_length: 15; v_call: TRBV20-1; clone_size: many; d_call: TRBD1; j_call: TRBJ1-4; cdr3_aa: CSAREATGQKEKLFF; cdr3_nt: TGCAGTGCTAGAGAGGCGACAGGGCAAAAAGAAAAACTGTTTTTT
cdr3_length: 19; v_call: TRBV6-2/TRBV6-3; clone_size: .; d_call: TRBD1; j_call: TRBJ2-6; cdr3_aa: CASSRTPGQRGSGANVLTF; cdr3_nt: TGTGCCAGCAGTAGAACCCCGGGACAGAGAGGCTCTGGGGCCAACGTCCTGACTTTC
cdr3_length: 13; v_call: TRBV4-2; clone_size: many; d_call: .; j_call: TRBJ2-7; cdr3_aa: CASSQDWGGEQYF; cdr3_nt: TGTGCCAGCAGCCAAGATTGGGGCGGGGAGCAGTACTTC
cdr3_length: 11; v_call: TRBV29-1; clone_size: many; d_call: .; j_call: TRBJ2-5; cdr3_aa: CSGRNQETQYF; cdr3_nt: TGCAGCGGGCGAAACCAAGAGACCCAGTACTTC
cdr3_length: 14; v_call: TRBV12-3/TRBV12-4; clone_size: many; d_call: TRBD1; j_call: TRBJ1-2; cdr3_aa: CASSVDRRGDGYTF; cdr3_nt: TGTGCCAGCAGTGTGGACAGGCGGGGCGATGGCTACACCTTC
cdr3_length: 14; v_call: TRBV7-9; clone_size: .; d_call: TRBD1; j_call: TRBJ1-2; cdr3_aa: CASSLAEGARGYTF; cdr3_nt: TGTGCCAGCAGCTTAGCGGAGGGGGCGCGCGGCTACACCTTC
cdr3_length: 15; v_call: TRBV3-1; clone_size: .; d_call: .; j_call: TRBJ1-3; cdr3_aa: CASRRSGDEGNTIYF; cdr3_nt: TGTGCCAGCAGGCGGAGTGGGGACGAAGGAAACACCATATATTTT
cdr3_length: 16; v_call: TRBV4-1; clone_size: many; d_call: TRBD1; j_call: TRBJ1-2; cdr3_aa: CASSQRDRGHPDGYTF; cdr3_nt: TGCGCCAGCAGCCAGCGGGACAGGGGGCATCCGGATGGCTACACCTTC
cdr3_length: 14; v_call: TRBV12-3/TRBV12-4; clone_size: many; d_call: .; j_call: TRBJ1-5; cdr3_aa: CASSLGTATQPQHF; cdr3_nt: TGTGCCAGCAGCCTAGGGACGGCTACTCAGCCCCAGCATTTT
cdr3_length: 18; v_call: TRBV11-2; clone_size: .; d_call: .; j_call: TRBJ2-3; cdr3_aa: CASSSGGAPTKVTDTQYF; cdr3_nt: TGTGCCAGCAGCTCAGGAGGGGCTCCCACGAAAGTTACAGATACGCAGTATTTT
cdr3_length: 14; v_call: TRBV20-1; clone_size: .; d_call: TRBD1; j_call: TRBJ2-7; cdr3_aa: CSARDREGTYEQYF; cdr3_nt: TGCAGTGCTAGGGACAGGGAAGGAACCTACGAGCAGTACTTC